The present T cell receptor beta chain was sequenced within a study of CD8 T cells in ankylosing spondylitis. The study's findings and limits: CD8+ by phenotype, disease-linked clones were relatively rare in peripheral blood. From matched ankylosing spondylitis synovial fluid, disease-linked clones were reportedly recovered at significantly enriched levels. Among TCR beta sequences, a motif of roughly 8 highly homologous variants appeared characteristic of ankylosing spondylitis blood.

The CDR3 length is 13 residues. CDR1 and CDR2 from the germline V gene are SGHRS and YFSETQ. This clonotype appeared many times. Its antigen is not known. One end of the junction is discordant with germline, which a read error may explain. TCR beta libraries were made by quantitative 5'-RACE with molecular barcodes. TCRdb re-called the 5' RACE reads with MiXCR, one entry per CDR3 protein. The sample shows more than 300,000 distinct CDR3 sequences, roughly 8% of them seen only once. The V and J genes are TRBV5-1 and TRBJ2-2; the match to TRBD2 covers 7 bases. The sample taken for sequencing was blood, either unsorted or a sorted T cell fraction (not recorded which). This receptor was obtained from a male donor with ankylosing spondylitis. The CDR3: CASRLGGTGELFF. CDR3 DNA sequence: TGCGCCAGCAGATTGGGGGGGACCGGGGAGCTGTTTTTT. The full variable domain, with the rest looked up from reference TRBV5-1 and TRBJ2-2, is KAGVTQTPRYLIKTRGQQVTLSCSPISGHRSVSWYQQTPGQGLQFLFEYFSETQRNKGNFPGRFSGRQFSNSRSEMNVSTLELGDSALYLCASRLGGTGELFFGEGSRLTVL.